These 3 T cell receptor beta chains were all obtained from the same sample, sequenced in a study of blood T cell repertoires in COVID-19. Here immunoSEQ multiplex PCR was the method, and the copy in TCRdb shows in-frame clones only, minus some. The data contain some 83,000 clones, about 82% of them singletons. The sample was peripheral blood. These receptors were taken from a man over 45 with active COVID-19.

This chain connects TRBV2 to TRBJ1-1, with TRBD1 identical over 7 bases. The germline CDR1 and CDR2 sequences are SNHLY and FYNNEI. Trimming took 4 bases from V and 4 from J; bases not matched to a gene: 3. This CDR3 is built from 13 residues. CDR3: CASSGGGGTEAFF. Here the CDR3 DNA reads TGTGCCAGCAGTGGAGGGGGCGGCACTGAAGCTTTCTTT. Using reference TRBV2 and TRBJ1-1 for the parts outside the CDR3, the full variable domain is EPEVTQTPSHQVTQMGQEVILRCVPISNHLYFYWYRQILGQKVEFLVSFYNNEISEKSEIFDDQFSVERPDGSNFTLKIRSTKLEDSAMYFCASSGGGGTEAFFGQGTRLTVV.

As DNA, the CDR3 is TGTGCCAGCGGGACTGCGAGCTCCTATAATTCACCCCTCCACTTT. The encoded protein is CASGTASSYNSPLHF. V is TRBV28 and J is TRBJ1-6; a possible D gene is TRBD1 (5 bases). Germline V gene lookup returns CDR1 MDHEN and CDR2 SYDVKM. This CDR3 region has 15 residues. V was shortened by 8 bases and J by 0 bases, with 11 bases between the two germline ends.

The V gene is TRBV7-2, the J gene TRBJ2-3; D is unresolved. V lost 5 bases to trimming and J lost 1 base, with 10 bases between them. CDR1 is SGHTA, CDR2 FQGNSA, per germline. The CDR3 sequence is 14 residues long. The CDR3 reads CASSQRLGTDTQYF. CDR3 DNA sequence: TGTGCCAGCAGCCAGAGGTTGGGCACAGATACGCAGTATTTT.